This entry lists 7 T cell receptor beta chains sequenced from one sample in a study of PD-L1 blockade in urothelial cancer. Regarding time point: pretreatment peripheral blood. Libraries were prepared by immunoSEQ multiplex PCR; TCRdb keeps only in-frame clonotypes and omits some of them. The table records tens of thousands of clones, roughly 79% of them present only once. The sample consisted of PBMCs, taken around atezolizumab (anti-PD-L1) treatment. The source is a man between 65 and 85 years old with urothelial cancer.

The chain links TRBV19 to TRBJ1-5; 10 bases fit TRBD1. The CDR3 totals 16 residues. Per the germline V gene, CDR1 is LNHDA and CDR2 is SQIVND (reference sequence). V lost 5 bases, J lost 7 bases, and 11 bases stayed unmatched. The CDR3 region is CASSSTGTGVGQPQHF. CDR3 nucleotide sequence: TGTGCCAGTAGTTCGACCGGGACAGGGGTCGGGCAGCCCCAGCATTTT.

The chain joins TRBV2 to TRBJ1-2; 7 positions agree with TRBD1. This CDR3 is built from 15 residues. The germline CDR1 and CDR2 sequences are SNHLY and FYNNEI. J gave up 2 bases and V 1 base, and 4 bases lay outside the gene matches. The CDR3 protein is CASSEGTGINYGYTF. The CDR3 DNA is TGTGCCAGCAGTGAAGGGACAGGAATCAACTATGGCTACACCTTC.

The chain uses TRBV27 and TRBJ1-1, with 9 bases matching TRBD1. J gave up 10 bases and V 2 bases, and 5 bases lay outside the gene matches. The CDR3 extends over 13 amino acids. Germline values: CDR1 MNHEY, CDR2 SMNVEV (reference sequence). The chain's CDR3 is CASSLNRGRGAFF. DNA for the CDR3: TGTGCCAGCAGTTTAAACAGGGGGCGAGGAGCTTTCTTT.

J is TRBJ1-3 and V is TRBV4-1; D is uncertain. V lost 1 base and J 6 bases, leaving 10 bases between the germline ends. Germline loops: CDR1 MGHRA, CDR2 YSYEKL. The CDR3 totals 14 residues. As DNA, the CDR3 is TGCGCCAGCAGCCAAGGATTGCAGGAAAACACCATATATTTT. This gives the protein CASSQGLQENTIYF.

This clone was observed a single time. The rearrangement uses TRBV7-3 and TRBJ1-1, with D perhaps matching TRBD1 (5 bases). Germline V CDR1 and CDR2: SGHTA, FQGTGA. This CDR3 is 14 amino acids long. V was trimmed by 4 bases and J by 1 base, leaving 10 bases between them. The CDR3 DNA reads TGTGCCAGCAGCTATACCGGACAGAACACTGAAGCTTTCTTT. It yields the protein CASSYTGQNTEAFF. Filled out from reference TRBV7-3 and TRBJ1-1, the complete variable domain reads GAGVSQTPSNKVTEKGKYVELRCDPISGHTALYWYRQSLGQGPEFLIYFQGTGAADDSGLPNDRFFAVRPEGSVSTLKIQRTERGDSAVYLCASSYTGQNTEAFFGQGTRLTVV.

The chain joins TRBV5-1 to TRBJ2-2; D is possibly TRBD1 (6 bases). The length of the CDR3 is 15 residues. CDR1 is SGHRS and CDR2 is YFSETQ in the germline V gene. V gave up 6 bases and J gave up 1 base, with 13 bases separating them. CDR3 in DNA: TGCGCCAGCACCTGGGACAATCGGAACACCGGGGAGCTGTTTTTT. It encodes CASTWDNRNTGELFF. The whole variable domain, remainder taken from reference TRBV5-1 and TRBJ2-2, is KAGVTQTPRYLIKTRGQQVTLSCSPISGHRSVSWYQQTPGQGLQFLFEYFSETQRNKGNFPGRFSGRQFSNSRSEMNVSTLELGDSALYLCASTWDNRNTGELFFGEGSRLTVL.

V usage is TRBV7-9 and J usage is TRBJ2-2; perhaps TRBD1 as D (5 bases). The CDR3 loop spans 13 amino acids. V lost 7 bases and J lost 2, with 8 bases in between. Per germline, CDR1 SEHNR and CDR2 FQNEAQ (reference sequence). CDR3 protein: CASIDRNTGELFF. CDR3 DNA sequence: TGTGCCAGCATTGACAGAAACACCGGGGAGCTGTTTTTT.